The 20 T cell receptor beta chains in this list originate from one sample, sequenced in a study of cytomegalovirus exposure and HLA in healthy donors. Primers: 60 Vbeta forward and 13 Jbeta reverse. TCRdb's table, derived via immunoSEQ multiplex PCR, lists solely in-frame clones and lacks some. There are 150,000 or so clones in the sample; 74% occur only once, and around 4% lies in the top ten. The specimen was PBMCs. Source of these receptors: a man between 18 and 35 years old in good health and CMV-seropositive.

V and J are TRBV4-2 and TRBJ2-7; 7 bases are shared with TRBD2. This CDR3 region has 16 residues. The V segment lost 2 bases and the J segment 0 bases; nucleotides outside the gene matches: 7. Looked up from germline, CDR1 is LGHNA and CDR2 is YNFKEQ. The CDR3, as DNA: TGTGCCAGCAGCCAATCCTCGGGACTACCCTCCTACGAGCAGTACTTC. This translates into CASSQSSGLPSYEQYF.

The rearrangement joins TRBV27 to TRBJ2-1; D possibly corresponds to TRBD2 (6 bases). The CDR3 covers 14 residues. Trimming took off 6 bases at V and 9 bases at J, with 18 bases between the two ends. CDR1 and CDR2 (germline): MNHEY, SMNVEV (reference sequence). This CDR3 is CASRNRDSKGEQFF. CDR3 in DNA: TGTGCCAGCAGAAATCGGGACTCAAAGGGTGAGCAGTTCTTC.

This sequence joins TRBV9 and TRBJ1-2; 7 bases line up with TRBD1. Germline CDR1 is SGDLS and CDR2 is YYNGEE. CDR3 size: 15 residues. V was pared by 4 bases and J by 2 bases, with 8 bases of the junction left unmatched. CDR3 region: CASSPRTGPNYGYTF. Written as DNA, the CDR3 is TGTGCCAGCAGCCCAAGGACAGGCCCGAACTATGGCTACACCTTC.

The rearrangement links TRBV27 to TRBJ1-1; D is unclear. Trimming pared 6 bases from V and 1 base from J, leaving 12 bases between. Germline V gives CDR1 MNHEY, CDR2 SMNVEV (reference sequence). This CDR3 comprises 14 residues. CDR3: CASRPPFRNTEAFF. CDR3 coding DNA: TGTGCCAGCAGGCCGCCCTTCAGGAACACTGAAGCTTTCTTT.

This clone was counted a few times. The chain uses TRBV6-5 and TRBJ2-5; 7 nucleotides agree with TRBD2. The V segment lost 0 bases and the J segment 7 bases; nucleotides outside the gene matches: 8. Germline CDR1 and CDR2: MNHEY and SVGAGI. The CDR3 spans 15 residues. CDR3 in DNA: TGTGCCAGCAGTTACTCCCGGGACTACACCCGGACCCAGTACTTC. It encodes CASSYSRDYTRTQYF.

This clone was observed a few times. The rearrangement uses TRBV11-2 and TRBJ1-4; D is undetermined. V was shortened by 1 base and J by 5 bases, with 14 bases between the two germline ends. The CDR3 contains 16 residues. CDR1 is SGHAT and CDR2 is FQNNGV in the germline V gene. CDR3 bases: TGTGCCAGCAGCTTAGTTTTAGGCAGCAGGAATGAAAAACTGTTTTTT. It specifies CASSLVLGSRNEKLFF. The full variable domain, with the rest looked up from reference TRBV11-2 and TRBJ1-4, is EAGVAQSPRYKIIEKRQSVAFWCNPISGHATLYWYQQILGQGPKLLIQFQNNGVVDDSQLPKDRFSAERLKGVDSTLKIQPAKLEDSAVYLCASSLVLGSRNEKLFFGSGTQLSVL.

This clone has more than one count but fewer than ten. CDR3 bases: TGTGCCAGCTCACCCGGGACTCCAACAGATACGCAGTATTTT. It translates to CASSPGTPTDTQYF. This chain joins TRBV18 and TRBJ2-3; tentatively, D is TRBD2 (6 bases). The CDR3 is made up of 14 amino acids. Germline values: CDR1 KGHSH, CDR2 LQKENI. The V gene lost 3 bases and the J gene lost 3 bases, with 10 bases spanning the gap. Supplemented by reference TRBV18 and TRBJ2-3, the full variable domain reads NAGVMQNPRHLVRRRGQEARLRCSPMKGHSHVYWYRQLPEEGLKFMVYLQKENIIDESGMPKERFSAEFPKEGPSILRIQQVVRGDSAAYFCASSPGTPTDTQYFGPGTRLTVL.

The V and J genes are TRBV7-9 and TRBJ2-7, with D perhaps matching TRBD1 (6 bases). CDR3 length equals 13 residues. Trimming removed 8 bases from V and 7 bases from J, with 18 bases in between. CDR1 and CDR2 (germline): SEHNR, FQNEAQ (reference sequence). CDR3: CASQGGRGVEQYF. The CDR3 DNA follows: TGTGCCAGCCAGGGTGGCAGGGGAGTGGAGCAGTACTTC.

V and J are TRBV4-1 and TRBJ2-2, with 7 nucleotides matching TRBD2. The ends lost 1 base at V and 2 bases at J; junction bases unmatched: 7. This CDR3 has 17 amino acids. The V gene's germline CDR1 is MGHRA and CDR2 YSYEKL. This CDR3 is CASSQGRAGENTGELFF. The CDR3 nucleotides are TGCGCCAGCAGCCAAGGTCGTGCGGGGGAAAACACCGGGGAGCTGTTTTTT.

The chain couples TRBV2 to TRBJ2-1, with 7 bases fitting TRBD1. CDR3 length equals 13 residues. Germline-derived CDR1 and CDR2 are SNHLY and FYNNEI. J lost 4 bases, V lost 11 bases, and 8 bases had no gene match. The CDR3 protein is CASGQMRYNEQFF. CDR3 in DNA: TGTGCCTCGGGACAGATGCGATACAATGAGCAGTTCTTC.

In this sample, this clone turned up once. The rearrangement uses TRBV7-9 and TRBJ2-3; D is ambiguous. The CDR3 length is 14 residues. Per the germline V gene, CDR1 is SEHNR and CDR2 is FQNEAQ (reference sequence). V was shortened by 1 base and J by 2 bases, with 7 bases between the two germline ends. CDR3 loop: CASSLGGHTDTQYF. DNA of the CDR3: TGTGCCAGCAGCTTAGGTGGGCACACAGATACGCAGTATTTT.

This chain joins TRBV5-1 and TRBJ2-7; perhaps TRBD1 as D (5 bases). V shed 2 bases and J shed 4 bases, with 16 bases lying between them. This CDR3 has 15 residues. CDR1 is SGHRS, CDR2 YFSETQ, per germline. CDR3 residues: CASSFRQGYLYEQYF. The CDR3 DNA reads TGCGCCAGCAGCTTTCGCCAGGGATACCTTTACGAGCAGTACTTC.

Only a few counts were recorded for this clone. This chain joins TRBV7-6 and TRBJ1-6; the match to TRBD1 covers 8 bases. V lost 4 bases, J lost 7 bases, and 6 bases stayed unmatched. Germline assignment: CDR1 SGHVS and CDR2 FNYEAQ. The CDR3 contains 15 residues. DNA of the CDR3: TGTGCCAGCAGCTGGGTGACAGGGGACAATTCACCCCTCCACTTT. Translation: CASSWVTGDNSPLHF.

The J gene is TRBJ2-3, the V gene TRBV5-1; D is uncertain. The CDR3 sequence is 14 residues long. The germline V and J ends were trimmed by 2 bases and 0 bases, with 7 bases remaining between them. Per germline, CDR1 SGHRS and CDR2 YFSETQ. CDR3: CASSFAGSTDTQYF. The CDR3 DNA reads TGCGCCAGCAGCTTCGCAGGTAGCACAGATACGCAGTATTTT. Drawing the rest from reference TRBV5-1 and TRBJ2-3, the complete variable domain is KAGVTQTPRYLIKTRGQQVTLSCSPISGHRSVSWYQQTPGQGLQFLFEYFSETQRNKGNFPGRFSGRQFSNSRSEMNVSTLELGDSALYLCASSFAGSTDTQYFGPGTRLTVL.

The V gene is TRBV7-9, the J gene TRBJ1-1, with D possibly TRBD1 on 5 matching bases. The V gene's germline CDR1 is SEHNR and CDR2 FQNEAQ (reference sequence). V lost 7 bases and J lost 3, with 12 bases in between. The CDR3 length is 13 residues. The CDR3 DNA is TGTGCCAGCACGGTCGGCAGGGACACTGAAGCTTTCTTT. It yields the protein CASTVGRDTEAFF.

This sequence joins TRBV14 and TRBJ2-7; D is perhaps TRBD2 (7 bases). The CDR3 is made up of 14 amino acids. CDR1 is SGHDN and CDR2 is FVKESK in the germline V gene. V gave up 4 bases and J gave up 7 bases, with 17 bases separating them. CDR3 in amino acids: CASSPFGGQYEQYF. The CDR3 bases are TGTGCCAGCAGCCCCTTCGGGGGGCAATATGAGCAGTACTTC.

The chain employs TRBV2 and TRBJ1-1, with D maybe TRBD1 (5 bases). Trimming took 8 bases from V and 3 from J, leaving 16 bases between them. This CDR3 is built from 14 residues. The V gene's germline CDR1 is SNHLY and CDR2 FYNNEI. CDR3 sequence (DNA): TGTGCCAGCTGTTTGTCAGGGCTTTACACTGAAGCTTTCTTT. Protein sequence: CASCLSGLYTEAFF.

This clone was seen a single time. The gene calls are TRBV28 and TRBJ1-1; D is uncertain. This CDR3 has 12 residues. The V and J ends lost 6 bases and 4 bases respectively, with 9 bases between them. The germline V gene encodes CDR1 MDHEN and CDR2 SYDVKM. The CDR3 loop reads CASRNSVTEAFF. CDR3 DNA: TGTGCCAGCAGGAATTCGGTCACTGAAGCTTTCTTT.

The V call is TRBV6-6, the J call TRBJ2-7, with 10 bases fitting TRBD1. V lost 8 bases and J lost 5; bases outside the gene matches: 9. The CDR3 length is 14 residues. Germline V gene data show CDR1 as MNHNY and CDR2 as SVGAGI (reference sequence). The CDR3 DNA is TGTGCCAGCCATCGTCCCGGGACAGGGGACGAGCAGTACTTC. Protein sequence: CASHRPGTGDEQYF.

This chain joins TRBV16 and TRBJ1-2; D gene uncertain. This CDR3 is built from 14 residues. Trimming removed 2 bases from V and 1 base from J, with 8 bases in between. CDR1 is KGHSY, CDR2 FQNENV, per germline. The CDR3 loop is CASSQTQNNYGYTF. CDR3 nucleotides: TGTGCCAGCAGCCAAACACAGAATAACTATGGCTACACCTTC.